Listed below are T cell receptor beta chains from one sample, sequenced in a study of blood T cell repertoires in COVID-19. Clones were read by immunoSEQ multiplex PCR, and TCRdb kept only the in-frame ones, dropping some. The data contain some 120,000 clones, 84% of them singletons. Sequencing was carried out using peripheral blood. The source of these receptors is a human donor in a cohort sampled during active COVID-19. CDR3s include the opening cysteine and the closing phenylalanine or tryptophan. A D gene is named only where the DNA matches it firmly. Not every row has a clone size; where given, it reads once, few, many or a size class.

d_call cdr3_length j_call clone_size v_call cdr3_aa cdr3_nt
TRBD1 16 TRBJ1-4 . TRBV15 CATRPGTGGAYEKLFF TGTGCCACCAGGCCCGGGACAGGGGGCGCGTATGAAAAACTGTTTTTT
TRBD2 16 TRBJ2-2 . TRBV7-9 CASSLWRGADAGELFF TGTGCCAGCAGCTTATGGCGGGGGGCGGACGCCGGGGAGCTGTTTTTT
. 15 TRBJ2-1 . TRBV7-9 CASSLHGVVGDEQFF TGTGCCAGCAGCCTGCACGGGGTGGTCGGGGATGAGCAGTTCTTC
. 17 TRBJ1-6 few TRBV5-5 CASSLTTGGSGNSPLHF TGTGCCAGCAGCCTGACGACGGGGGGCTCTGGTAATTCACCCCTCCACTTT
TRBD2 15 TRBJ2-3 . TRBV6-2/TRBV6-3 CASSRLAGGRDTQYF TGTGCCAGCAGCCGACTAGCGGGGGGGCGTGATACGCAGTATTTT
TRBD2 16 TRBJ2-1 . TRBV5-1 CASSLGIAGNYNEQFF TGCGCCAGCAGCTTGGGGATAGCGGGAAATTACAATGAGCAGTTCTTC
. 14 TRBJ1-5 . TRBV15 CATSRAGEDQPQHF TGTGCCACCAGCAGAGCGGGGGAGGATCAGCCCCAGCATTTT
. 14 TRBJ1-2 . TRBV6-5 CASSYGGQRYGYTF TGTGCCAGCAGTTACGGCGGACAGCGTTATGGCTACACCTTC
. 14 TRBJ1-4 . TRBV20-1 CSASSVATNEKLFF TGCAGTGCTAGTTCTGTTGCAACTAATGAAAAACTGTTTTTT
. 17 TRBJ1-6 few TRBV13 CASSSSVTGIYNSPLHF TGTGCCAGCAGCTCAAGCGTAACAGGGATTTATAATTCACCCCTCCACTTT
. 13 TRBJ1-5 . TRBV10-2 CASSEFHNQPQHF TGCGCCAGCAGTGAATTCCACAATCAGCCCCAGCATTTT
TRBD2 17 TRBJ2-3 . TRBV7-6 CASSLNLAGASTDTQYF TGTGCCAGCAGCTTAAATTTAGCGGGGGCTAGCACAGATACGCAGTATTTT
TRBD2 15 TRBJ2-2 . TRBV6-4 CASSPSGVNTGELFF TGTGCCAGCAGTCCTAGCGGGGTGAACACCGGGGAGCTGTTTTTT
TRBD1 16 TRBJ2-2 few TRBV24-1 CATSETGRGNTGELFF TGTGCCACCAGTGAGACAGGGAGAGGGAACACCGGGGAGCTGTTTTTT
TRBD2 16 TRBJ2-5 . TRBV5-8 CASSTGTSGEQETQYF TGTGCCAGCAGCACTGGGACTAGCGGGGAGCAAGAGACCCAGTACTTC
. 18 TRBJ2-6 . TRBV7-9 CASSLRLQTGSGANVLTF TGTGCCAGCAGCCTTAGGCTCCAGACAGGCTCTGGGGCCAACGTCCTGACTTTC
. 13 TRBJ1-2 . TRBV19 CASRRVTRDGYTF TGTGCCAGTAGGAGGGTTACTAGGGATGGCTACACCTTC
TRBD2 17 TRBJ2-3 . TRBV5-5 CASSRTGTSGVTDTQYF TGTGCCAGCAGCCGCACCGGGACTAGCGGGGTAACAGATACGCAGTATTTT
. 17 TRBJ1-1 . TRBV5-1 CASSLEGAIRPNTEAFF TGCGCCAGCAGCTTGGAAGGAGCAATACGACCGAACACTGAAGCTTTCTTT
TRBD1 13 TRBJ1-2 . TRBV12-5 CASGTGQGYGYTF TGTGCTAGTGGAACCGGACAGGGCTATGGCTACACCTTC
. 12 TRBJ1-2 few TRBV11-2 CASGGRVYGYTF TGTGCCTCGGGGGGGCGAGTTTATGGCTACACCTTC
TRBD1 13 TRBJ2-1 . TRBV11-2 CASSSIGQAEQFF TGTGCCAGCAGCTCCATTGGACAGGCAGAGCAGTTCTTC
. 14 TRBJ1-6 once TRBV3-1/TRBV3-2 CASSPGNRESPLHF TGTGCCAGCAGCCCCGGGAACAGGGAATCACCCCTCCACTTT
. 14 TRBJ1-1 . TRBV6-5 CASSYNLALAEAFF TGTGCCAGCAGTTACAATTTGGCATTGGCTGAAGCTTTCTTT
. 13 TRBJ1-1 . TRBV5-1 CASSLAGAAEAFF TGCGCCAGCAGCTTGGCTGGGGCCGCTGAAGCTTTCTTT
. 15 TRBJ2-1 . TRBV10-3 CAIRVGGSTYNEQFF TGTGCCATCCGTGTGGGGGGTTCGACCTACAATGAGCAGTTCTTC
. 15 TRBJ1-3 . TRBV4-2 CASSRREATGNTIYF TGTGCCAGCAGCCGGCGCGAGGCCACTGGAAACACCATATATTTT
TRBD1 18 TRBJ1-3 few TRBV4-1 CASSQRSGTGGSGNTIYF TGCGCCAGCAGCCAGAGATCCGGGACAGGGGGCTCTGGAAACACCATATATTTT
. 15 TRBJ1-5 . TRBV9 CASSVGPGSNQPQHF TGTGCCAGCAGCGTAGGACCAGGGAGCAATCAGCCCCAGCATTTT
TRBD2 16 TRBJ2-1 once TRBV5-1 CASSPAGGGSYNEQFF TGCGCCAGCAGCCCCGCCGGGGGGGGGTCCTACAATGAGCAGTTCTTC
TRBD2 14 TRBJ2-7 . TRBV4-1 CASSQGGGPSEQYF TGCGCCAGCAGCCAAGGCGGGGGGCCTTCCGAGCAGTACTTC
. 15 TRBJ1-2 . TRBV6-2/TRBV6-3 CASSYHKGDTYGYTF TGTGCCAGCAGTTACCACAAGGGGGATACCTATGGCTACACCTTC
. 15 TRBJ1-3 . TRBV6-5 CASSLSGSSGNTIYF TGTGCCAGCAGTTTATCAGGATCCTCTGGAAACACCATATATTTT
. 11 TRBJ2-1 . TRBV20-1 CSFWTANEQFF TGCAGTTTCTGGACAGCAAATGAGCAGTTCTTC
. 11 TRBJ1-1 . TRBV20-1 CSARPSAEAFF TGCAGTGCTAGGCCCTCGGCTGAAGCTTTCTTT
. 16 TRBJ2-4 . TRBV5-1 CASSFRGTAAKNIQYF TGCGCCAGCAGCTTTCGCGGGACAGCTGCCAAAAACATTCAGTACTTC
. 18 TRBJ2-3 . TRBV30 CAWSVLLDFPLLTDTQYF TGTGCCTGGAGTGTACTATTGGATTTCCCCCTTCTCACAGATACGCAGTATTTT
TRBD2 17 TRBJ2-2 . TRBV30 CAWRGVAGALKTGELFF TGTGCCTGGAGGGGGGTAGCGGGGGCTCTGAAGACCGGGGAGCTGTTTTTT
. 16 TRBJ1-2 medium-sized TRBV5-4 CASSLGDTSTNYGYTF TGTGCCAGCAGCTTGGGGGACACAAGTACTAACTATGGCTACACCTTC
TRBD1 13 TRBJ1-1 . TRBV11-3 CASSSHRGTEAFF TGTGCCAGCAGCTCACACAGGGGTACTGAAGCTTTCTTT